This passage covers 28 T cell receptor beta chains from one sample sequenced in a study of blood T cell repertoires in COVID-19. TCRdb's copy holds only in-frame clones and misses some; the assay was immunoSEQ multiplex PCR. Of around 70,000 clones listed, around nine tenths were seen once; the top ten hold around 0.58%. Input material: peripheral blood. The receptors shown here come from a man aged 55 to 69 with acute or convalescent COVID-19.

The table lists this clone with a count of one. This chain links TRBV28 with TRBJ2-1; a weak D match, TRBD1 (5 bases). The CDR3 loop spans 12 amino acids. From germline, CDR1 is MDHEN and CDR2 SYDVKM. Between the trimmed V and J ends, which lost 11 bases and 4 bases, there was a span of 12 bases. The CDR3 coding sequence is TGTGCCCTAAGTAAGGGGTACAATGAGCAGTTCTTC. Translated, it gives CALSKGYNEQFF.

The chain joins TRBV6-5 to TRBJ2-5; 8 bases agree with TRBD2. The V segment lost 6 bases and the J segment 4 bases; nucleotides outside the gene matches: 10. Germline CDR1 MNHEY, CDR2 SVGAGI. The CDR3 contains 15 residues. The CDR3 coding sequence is TGTGCCAGCAGCAGAGCGGGAGAGGTCCGAGAGACCCAGTACTTC. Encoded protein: CASSRAGEVRETQYF.

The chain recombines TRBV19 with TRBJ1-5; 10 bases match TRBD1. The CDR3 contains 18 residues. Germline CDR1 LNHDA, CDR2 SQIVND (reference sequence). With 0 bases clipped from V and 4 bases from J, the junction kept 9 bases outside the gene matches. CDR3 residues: CASSIDRGTGATNQPQHF. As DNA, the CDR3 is TGTGCCAGTAGTATAGATCGGGGGACAGGGGCGACTAATCAGCCCCAGCATTTT.

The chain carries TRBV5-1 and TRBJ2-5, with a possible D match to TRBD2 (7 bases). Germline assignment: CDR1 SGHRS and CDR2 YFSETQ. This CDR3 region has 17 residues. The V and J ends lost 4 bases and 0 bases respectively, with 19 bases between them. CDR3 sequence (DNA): TGCGCCAGCAGCGTCCTGACGGGGGGCGCTGACCAAGAGACCCAGTACTTC. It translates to CASSVLTGGADQETQYF.

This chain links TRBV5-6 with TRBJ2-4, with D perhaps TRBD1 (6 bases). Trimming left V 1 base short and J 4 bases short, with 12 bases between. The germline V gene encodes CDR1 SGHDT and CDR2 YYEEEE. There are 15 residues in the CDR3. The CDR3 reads CASSLMSGDKNIQYF. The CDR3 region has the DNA TGTGCCAGCAGCTTGATGTCAGGGGATAAAAACATTCAGTACTTC.

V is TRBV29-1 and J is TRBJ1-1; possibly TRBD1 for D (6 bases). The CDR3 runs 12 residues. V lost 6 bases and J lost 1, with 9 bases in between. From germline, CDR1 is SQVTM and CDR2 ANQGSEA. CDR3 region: CSVGRGNTEAFF. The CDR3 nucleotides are TGCAGCGTCGGCAGGGGGAACACTGAAGCTTTCTTT.

The CDR3: CASSKEGGVVGNQPQHF. The DNA of the CDR3 is TGTGCCAGCAGCAAAGAAGGAGGGGTTGTTGGCAATCAGCCCCAGCATTTT. The rearrangement links TRBV21-1 to TRBJ1-5. TRBV21-1 is an annotated pseudogene. This CDR3 comprises 17 residues.

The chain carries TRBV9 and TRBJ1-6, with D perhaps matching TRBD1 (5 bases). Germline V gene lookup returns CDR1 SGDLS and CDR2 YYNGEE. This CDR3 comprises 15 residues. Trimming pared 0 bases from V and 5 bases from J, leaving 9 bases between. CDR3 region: CASSVDGRDNSPLHF. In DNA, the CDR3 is TGTGCCAGCAGCGTAGACGGCAGGGATAATTCACCCCTCCACTTT.

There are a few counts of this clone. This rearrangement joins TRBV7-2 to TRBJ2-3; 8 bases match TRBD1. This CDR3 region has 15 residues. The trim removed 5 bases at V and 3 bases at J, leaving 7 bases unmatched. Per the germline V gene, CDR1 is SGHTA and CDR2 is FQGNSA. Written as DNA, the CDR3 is TGTGCCAGCAGCCTTGACAGGGGAAAAACAGATACGCAGTATTTT. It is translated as CASSLDRGKTDTQYF.

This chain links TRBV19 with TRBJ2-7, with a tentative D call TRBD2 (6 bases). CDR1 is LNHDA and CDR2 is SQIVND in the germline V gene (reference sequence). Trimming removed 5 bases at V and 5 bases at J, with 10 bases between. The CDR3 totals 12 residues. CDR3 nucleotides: TGTGCCAGTAGTCGATCGGGGGACGAGCAGTACTTC. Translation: CASSRSGDEQYF.

The CDR3 DNA reads TGCGCCAGCAGCTTTGACACTTCGAGCTCCTACGAGCAGTACTTC. Translated: CASSFDTSSSYEQYF. The V and J genes are TRBV5-1 and TRBJ2-7, with D unresolved. The V and J ends lost 2 bases and 0 bases respectively, with 12 bases between them. Per germline, CDR1 SGHRS and CDR2 YFSETQ. This CDR3 region has 15 residues.

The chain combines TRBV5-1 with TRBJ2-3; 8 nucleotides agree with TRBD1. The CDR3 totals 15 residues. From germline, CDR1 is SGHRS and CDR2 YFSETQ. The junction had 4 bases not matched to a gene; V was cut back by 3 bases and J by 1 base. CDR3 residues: CASSSADRGTDTQYF. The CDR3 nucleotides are TGCGCCAGCAGCTCGGCGGACAGGGGCACAGATACGCAGTATTTT.

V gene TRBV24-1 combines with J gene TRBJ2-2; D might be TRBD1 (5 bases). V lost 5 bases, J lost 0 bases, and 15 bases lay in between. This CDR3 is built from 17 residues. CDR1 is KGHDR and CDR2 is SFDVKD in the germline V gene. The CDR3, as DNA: TGTGCCACCAGTGGTACGCGACAGAGCGCGAACACCGGGGAGCTGTTTTTT. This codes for CATSGTRQSANTGELFF.

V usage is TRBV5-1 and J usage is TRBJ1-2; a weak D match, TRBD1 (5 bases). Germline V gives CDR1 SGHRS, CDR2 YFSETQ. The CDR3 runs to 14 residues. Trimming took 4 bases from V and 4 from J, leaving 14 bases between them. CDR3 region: CASSPSQGAYGYTF. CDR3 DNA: TGCGCCAGCAGCCCGTCCCAGGGTGCCTATGGCTACACCTTC.

The CDR3 loop is CASSYAVPYEQYF. DNA of the CDR3: TGTGCCAGCAGCTACGCAGTGCCCTACGAGCAGTACTTC. The chain joins TRBV7-9 to TRBJ2-7; no clear D gene. Trimming removed 4 bases from V and 2 bases from J, with 9 bases in between. The CDR3 length is 13 residues. The germline V gene has CDR1 SEHNR and CDR2 FQNEAQ (reference sequence).

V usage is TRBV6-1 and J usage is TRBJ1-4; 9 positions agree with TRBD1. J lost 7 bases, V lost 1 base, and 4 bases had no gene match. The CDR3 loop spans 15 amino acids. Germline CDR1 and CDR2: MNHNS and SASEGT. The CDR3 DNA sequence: TGTGCCAGCAGTGAAGTCGGACAGGGGAGTGAAAAACTGTTTTTT. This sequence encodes CASSEVGQGSEKLFF.

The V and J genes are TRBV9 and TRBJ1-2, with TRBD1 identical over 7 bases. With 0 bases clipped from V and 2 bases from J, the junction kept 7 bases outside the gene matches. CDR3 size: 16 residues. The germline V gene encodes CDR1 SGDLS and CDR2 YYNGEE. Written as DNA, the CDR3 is TGTGCCAGCAGCGTAGCCATGGGCAGGGGGAACTATGGCTACACCTTC. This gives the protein CASSVAMGRGNYGYTF. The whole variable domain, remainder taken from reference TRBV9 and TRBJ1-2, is DSGVTQTPKHLITATGQRVTLRCSPRSGDLSVYWYQQSLDQGLQFLIQYYNGEERAKGNILERFSAQQFPDLHSELNLSSLELGDSALYFCASSVAMGRGNYGYTFGSGTRLTVV.

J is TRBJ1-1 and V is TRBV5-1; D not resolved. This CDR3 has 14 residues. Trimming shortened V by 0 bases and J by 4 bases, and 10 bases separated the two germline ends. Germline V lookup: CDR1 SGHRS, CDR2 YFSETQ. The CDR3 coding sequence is TGCGCCAGCAGCTTGGAATGGCTCACCACTGAAGCTTTCTTT. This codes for CASSLEWLTTEAFF.

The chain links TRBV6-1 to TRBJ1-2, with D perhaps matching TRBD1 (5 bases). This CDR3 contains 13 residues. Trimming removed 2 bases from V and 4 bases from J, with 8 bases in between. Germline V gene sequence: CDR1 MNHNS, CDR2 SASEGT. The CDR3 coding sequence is TGTGCCAGCAGTGAAAGCGGGGGCTATGGCTACACCTTC. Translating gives CASSESGGYGYTF.

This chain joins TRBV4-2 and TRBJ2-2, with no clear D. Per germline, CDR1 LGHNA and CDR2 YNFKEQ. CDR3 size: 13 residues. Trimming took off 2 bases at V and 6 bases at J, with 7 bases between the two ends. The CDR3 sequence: CASSQLESGELFF. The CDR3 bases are TGTGCCAGCAGCCAATTAGAGTCCGGGGAGCTGTTTTTT.

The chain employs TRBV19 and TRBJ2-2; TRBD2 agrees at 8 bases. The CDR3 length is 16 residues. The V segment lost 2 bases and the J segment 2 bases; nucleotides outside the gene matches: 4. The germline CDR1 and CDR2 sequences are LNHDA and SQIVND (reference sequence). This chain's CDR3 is CASSIRLAGNTGELFF. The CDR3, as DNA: TGTGCCAGTAGTATACGTCTAGCGGGCAACACCGGGGAGCTGTTTTTT.

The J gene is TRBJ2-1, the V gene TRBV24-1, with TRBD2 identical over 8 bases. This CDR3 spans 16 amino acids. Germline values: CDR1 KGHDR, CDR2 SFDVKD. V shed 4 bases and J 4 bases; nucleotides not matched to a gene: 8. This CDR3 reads CATSETGTSSYNEQFF. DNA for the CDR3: TGTGCCACCAGTGAAACAGGGACTAGTTCATACAATGAGCAGTTCTTC.

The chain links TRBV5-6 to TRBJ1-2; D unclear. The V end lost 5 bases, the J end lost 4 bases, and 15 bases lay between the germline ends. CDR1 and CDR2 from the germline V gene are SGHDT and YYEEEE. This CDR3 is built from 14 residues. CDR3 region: CASRTAGSTYGYTF. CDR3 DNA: TGTGCCAGCAGGACGGCCGGGTCTACCTATGGCTACACCTTC.

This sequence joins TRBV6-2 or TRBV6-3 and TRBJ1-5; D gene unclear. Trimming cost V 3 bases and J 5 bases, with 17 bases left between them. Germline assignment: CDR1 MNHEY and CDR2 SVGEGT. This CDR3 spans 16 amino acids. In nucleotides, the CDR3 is TGTGCCAGCAGTTATGAGGGCTCTCCAGGCGATCAGCCCCAGCATTTT. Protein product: CASSYEGSPGDQPQHF.

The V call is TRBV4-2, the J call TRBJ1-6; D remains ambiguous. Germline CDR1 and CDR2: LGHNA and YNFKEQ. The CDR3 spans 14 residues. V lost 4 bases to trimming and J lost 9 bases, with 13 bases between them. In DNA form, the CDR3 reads TGTGCCAGCAGCCCCGTCCTTAGCGGTTCACCCCTCCACTTT. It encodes CASSPVLSGSPLHF.

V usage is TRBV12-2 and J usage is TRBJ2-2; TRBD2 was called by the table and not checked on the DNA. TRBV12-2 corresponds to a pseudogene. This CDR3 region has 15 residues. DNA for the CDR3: TGTGCAAGTCGACAACTAGCAGACCACCCCGGGGAGCTGTTTTTT. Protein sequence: CASRQLADHPGELFF.

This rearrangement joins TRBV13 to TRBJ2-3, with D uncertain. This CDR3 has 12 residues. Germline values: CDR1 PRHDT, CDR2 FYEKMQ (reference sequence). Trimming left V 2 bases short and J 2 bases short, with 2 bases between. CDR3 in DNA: TGTGCCAGCAGCTTACTCACAGATACGCAGTATTTT. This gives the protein CASSLLTDTQYF.

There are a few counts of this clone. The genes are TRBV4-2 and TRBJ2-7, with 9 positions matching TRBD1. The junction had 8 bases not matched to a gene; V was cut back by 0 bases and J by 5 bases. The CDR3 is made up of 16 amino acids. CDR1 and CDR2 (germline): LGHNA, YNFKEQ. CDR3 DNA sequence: TGTGCCAGCAGCCAAGAAGGCGGGACAGGGCTAGACGAGCAGTACTTC. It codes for CASSQEGGTGLDEQYF.